What follows are 5 T cell receptor beta chains derived from one specimen sequenced in a study of shared clonotypes between healthy human individuals. The table came from immunoSEQ multiplex PCR; TCRdb's copy has only in-frame clones and leaves some out. Of a few million clones listed, approximately 94% are singletons. The sequencing input was naive CD4+ T cells sorted from blood. Subset meaning: CD45RA+ positively selected. These receptors came from a man between 18 and 35 years old in good health.

The V call is TRBV10-3, the J call TRBJ2-1; D perhaps matches TRBD2 (5 bases). The germline V gene encodes CDR1 ENHRY and CDR2 SYGVKD. CDR3 length: 12 residues. Trimming left V 11 bases short and J 6 bases short, with 14 bases between. For the CDR3, the DNA is TGTGCCGCCAGTCGAGGGCTCAATGAGCAGTTCTTC. Protein: CAASRGLNEQFF.

The chain has TRBV18 and TRBJ2-7; 8 positions match TRBD2. Germline V lookup: CDR1 KGHSH, CDR2 LQKENI. With 5 bases clipped from V and 5 bases from J, the junction kept 8 bases outside the gene matches. The CDR3 loop spans 14 amino acids. Here the CDR3 DNA reads TGTGCCAGCTCAAGGACCGGGGGGGTCGACGAGCAGTACTTC. As protein: CASSRTGGVDEQYF. The whole variable domain, remainder taken from reference TRBV18 and TRBJ2-7, is NAGVMQNPRHLVRRRGQEARLRCSPMKGHSHVYWYRQLPEEGLKFMVYLQKENIIDESGMPKERFSAEFPKEGPSILRIQQVVRGDSAAYFCASSRTGGVDEQYFGPGTRLTVT.

CDR3 in amino acids: CASRLTSGRNNEQFF. CDR3 in DNA: TGTGCCAGCAGACTTACTAGCGGGCGAAACAATGAGCAGTTCTTC. The V gene is TRBV2, the J gene TRBJ2-1; 9 bases are shared with TRBD2. Germline assignment: CDR1 SNHLY and CDR2 FYNNEI. The CDR3 loop spans 15 amino acids. The V and J ends lost 6 bases and 5 bases, in that order; junction bases with no gene match: 8. The variable domain in full, completed from reference TRBV2 and TRBJ2-1, reads EPEVTQTPSHQVTQMGQEVILRCVPISNHLYFYWYRQILGQKVEFLVSFYNNEISEKSEIFDDQFSVERPDGSNFTLKIRSTKLEDSAMYFCASRLTSGRNNEQFFGPGTRLTVL.

The CDR3 DNA reads TGTGCCTGCAGACCCTGGACTAGCGGGAGAGCCAATGAGCAGTTCTTC. Protein product: CACRPWTSGRANEQFF. The chain uses TRBV30 and TRBJ2-1; TRBD2 matches at 13 bases. The V gene end was trimmed by 6 bases and the J gene end by 6 bases; junction bases not matched to a gene: 11. CDR3 size: 16 residues. Germline-derived CDR1 and CDR2 are GTSNPN and SVGIG (reference sequence).

This chain links TRBV5-4 with TRBJ1-3; maybe TRBD1 (6 bases). This CDR3 is 16 amino acids long. Trimming removed 0 bases from V and 1 base from J, with 11 bases in between. Per the germline V gene, CDR1 is SGHNT and CDR2 is YYREEE (reference sequence). The DNA for the CDR3 is TGTGCCAGCAGCTTGGACCTTCAGGGGTCTGGAAACACCATATATTTT. Translating it yields CASSLDLQGSGNTIYF.